This record looks at one T cell receptor (beta chain) sequence and its context. Original handling: Researchers report that nucleated cell counts were estimated from reference gene primer amplification. The data were produced by immunoSEQ multiplex PCR, yet TCRdb's version contains in-frame clones alone and is incomplete. That table is the source of V, J and clone size, and D and trimming were worked out from the DNA. In the table there are more than 120,000 clones, approximately 90% of which are singletons. This sample was taken from a study of blood T cell repertoires in COVID-19. Study summary: Spain, Italy and the United States supplied samples that represented acute and convalescent COVID-19. T cells, B-cell-depleted T cells, or PBMCs supplied cDNA or gDNA.

CDR1 is SGHTA and CDR2 is FQGNSA in the germline V gene. This CDR3 is built from 15 residues. The ends lost 1 base at V and 1 base at J; junction bases unmatched: 0. The rearrangement uses TRBV7-2 and TRBJ2-3; TRBD2 agrees at 9 bases. Sequencing was carried out using peripheral blood. The origin of this receptor is a human donor in a cohort sampled during active COVID-19. The CDR3 protein is CASSLGLAGTDTQYF. CDR3 sequence (DNA): TGTGCCAGCAGCTTAGGACTAGCGGGCACAGATACGCAGTATTTT.